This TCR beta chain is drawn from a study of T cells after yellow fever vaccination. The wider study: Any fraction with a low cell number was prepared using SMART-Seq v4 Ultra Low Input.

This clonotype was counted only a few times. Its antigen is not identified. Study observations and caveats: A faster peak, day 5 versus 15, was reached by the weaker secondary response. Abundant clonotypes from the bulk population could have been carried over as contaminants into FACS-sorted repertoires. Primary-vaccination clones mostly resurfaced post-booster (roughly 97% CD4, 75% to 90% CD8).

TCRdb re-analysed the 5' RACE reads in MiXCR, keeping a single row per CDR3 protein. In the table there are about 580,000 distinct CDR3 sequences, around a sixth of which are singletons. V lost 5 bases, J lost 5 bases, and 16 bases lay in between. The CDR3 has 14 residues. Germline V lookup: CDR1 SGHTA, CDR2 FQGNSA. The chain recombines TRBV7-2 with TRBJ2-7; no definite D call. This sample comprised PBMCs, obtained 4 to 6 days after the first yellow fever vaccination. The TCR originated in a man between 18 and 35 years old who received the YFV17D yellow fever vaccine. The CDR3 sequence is CASSRIGPVNEQYF. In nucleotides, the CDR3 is TGTGCCAGCAGCCGAATAGGGCCGGTAAACGAGCAGTACTTC.